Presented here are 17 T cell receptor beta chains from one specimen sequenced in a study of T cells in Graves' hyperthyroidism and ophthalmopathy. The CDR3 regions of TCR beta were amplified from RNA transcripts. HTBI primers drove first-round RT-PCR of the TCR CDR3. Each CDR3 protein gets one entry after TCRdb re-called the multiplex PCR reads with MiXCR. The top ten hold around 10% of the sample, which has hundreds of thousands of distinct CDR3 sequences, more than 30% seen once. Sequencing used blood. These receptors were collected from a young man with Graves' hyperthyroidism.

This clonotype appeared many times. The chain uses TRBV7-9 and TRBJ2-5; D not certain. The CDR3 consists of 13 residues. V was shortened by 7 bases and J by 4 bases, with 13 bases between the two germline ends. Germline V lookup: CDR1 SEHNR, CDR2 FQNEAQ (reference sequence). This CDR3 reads CASKLWLGETQYF. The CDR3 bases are TGTGCCAGCAAGTTATGGTTGGGAGAGACCCAGTACTTC. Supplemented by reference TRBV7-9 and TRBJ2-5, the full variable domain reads DTGVSQNPRHKITKRGQNVTFRCDPISEHNRLYWYRQTLGQGPEFLTYFQNEAQLEKSRLLSDRFSAERPKGSFSTLEIQRTEQGDSAMYLCASKLWLGETQYFGPGTRLLVL.

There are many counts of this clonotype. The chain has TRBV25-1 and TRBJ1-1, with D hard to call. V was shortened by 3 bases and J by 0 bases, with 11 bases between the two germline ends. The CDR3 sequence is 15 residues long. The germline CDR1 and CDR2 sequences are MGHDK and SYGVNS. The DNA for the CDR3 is TGTGCCAGCAGTGATAACCTGTTCATGAACACTGAAGCTTTCTTT. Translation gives CASSDNLFMNTEAFF.

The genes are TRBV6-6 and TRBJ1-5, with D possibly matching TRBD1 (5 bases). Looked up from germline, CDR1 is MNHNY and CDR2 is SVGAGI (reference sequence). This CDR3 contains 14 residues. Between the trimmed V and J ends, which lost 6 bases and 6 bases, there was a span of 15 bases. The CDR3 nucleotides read TGTGCCAGCAGGCCTCCAGGGTGGGGTCAGCCCCAGCATTTT. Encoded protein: CASRPPGWGQPQHF.

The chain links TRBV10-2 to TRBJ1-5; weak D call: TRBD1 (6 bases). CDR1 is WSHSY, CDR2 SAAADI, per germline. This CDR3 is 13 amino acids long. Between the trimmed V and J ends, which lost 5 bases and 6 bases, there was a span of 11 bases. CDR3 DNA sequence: TGCGCCAGCAGTACGGGGGGCAGTCAGCCCCAGCATTTT. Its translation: CASSTGGSQPQHF.

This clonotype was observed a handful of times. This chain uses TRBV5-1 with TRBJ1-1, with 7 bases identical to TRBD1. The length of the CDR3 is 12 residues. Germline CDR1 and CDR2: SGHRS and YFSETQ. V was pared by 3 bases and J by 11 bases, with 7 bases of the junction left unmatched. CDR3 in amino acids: CASSSGTDTAFF. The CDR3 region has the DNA TGCGCCAGCAGCTCGGGGACAGATACGGCTTTCTTT.

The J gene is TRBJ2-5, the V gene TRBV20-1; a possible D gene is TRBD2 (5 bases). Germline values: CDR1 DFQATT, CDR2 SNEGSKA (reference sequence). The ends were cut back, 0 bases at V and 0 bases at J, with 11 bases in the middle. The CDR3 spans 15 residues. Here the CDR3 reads CSARDEGGHQETQYF. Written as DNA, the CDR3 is TGCAGTGCTAGAGATGAAGGAGGACACCAAGAGACCCAGTACTTC.

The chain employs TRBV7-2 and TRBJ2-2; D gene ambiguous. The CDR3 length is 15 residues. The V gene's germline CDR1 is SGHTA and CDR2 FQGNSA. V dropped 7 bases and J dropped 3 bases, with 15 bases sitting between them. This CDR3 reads CASTSLRADTGELFF. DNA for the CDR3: TGTGCCAGCACCTCACTTAGGGCCGACACCGGGGAGCTGTTTTTT. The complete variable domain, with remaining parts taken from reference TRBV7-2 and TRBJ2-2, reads GAGVSQSPSNKVTEKGKDVELRCDPISGHTALYWYRQSLGQGLEFLIYFQGNSAPDKSGLPSDRFSAERTGGSVSTLTIQRTQQEDSAVYLCASTSLRADTGELFFGEGSRLTVL.

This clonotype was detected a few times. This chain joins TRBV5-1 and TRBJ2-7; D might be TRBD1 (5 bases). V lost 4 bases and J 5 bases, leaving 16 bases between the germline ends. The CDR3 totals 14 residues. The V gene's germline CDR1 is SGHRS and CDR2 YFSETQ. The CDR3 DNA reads TGCGCCAGCAGCACCGCCCAGGGCTGGGACGAGCAGTACTTC. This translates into CASSTAQGWDEQYF. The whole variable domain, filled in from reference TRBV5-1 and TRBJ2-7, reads KAGVTQTPRYLIKTRGQQVTLSCSPISGHRSVSWYQQTPGQGLQFLFEYFSETQRNKGNFPGRFSGRQFSNSRSEMNVSTLELGDSALYLCASSTAQGWDEQYFGPGTRLTVT.

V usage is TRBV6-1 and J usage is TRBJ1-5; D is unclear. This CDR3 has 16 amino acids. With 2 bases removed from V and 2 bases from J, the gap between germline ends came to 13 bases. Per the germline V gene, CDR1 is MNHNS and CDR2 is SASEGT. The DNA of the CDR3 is TGTGCCAGCAGTGAAAGGGCGGGGAACGGCAATCAGCCCCAGCATTTT. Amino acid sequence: CASSERAGNGNQPQHF.

The CDR3: CSQETQYF. The CDR3 DNA follows: TGCAGCCAAGAGACCCAGTACTTC. V usage is TRBV29-1 and J usage is TRBJ2-5; no clear D gene. Germline V gene data show CDR1 as SQVTM and CDR2 as ANQGSEA. V was pared by 8 bases and J by 2 bases, with 0 bases between. This CDR3 has 8 amino acids.

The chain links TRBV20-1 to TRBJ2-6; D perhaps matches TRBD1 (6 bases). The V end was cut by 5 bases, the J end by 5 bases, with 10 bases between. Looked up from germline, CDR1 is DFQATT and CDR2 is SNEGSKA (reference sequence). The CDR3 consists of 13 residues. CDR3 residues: CSAYRDRANVLTF. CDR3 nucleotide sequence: TGCAGTGCTTACCGGGACAGGGCCAACGTCCTGACTTTC.

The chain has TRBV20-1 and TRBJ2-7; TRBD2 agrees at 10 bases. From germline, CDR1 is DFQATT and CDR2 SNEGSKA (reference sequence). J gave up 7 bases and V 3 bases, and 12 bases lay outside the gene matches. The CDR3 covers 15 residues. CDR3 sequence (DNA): TGCAGTGCTAGTCCCGGGACTAGCGAGTCAAGGGAGCAGTACTTC. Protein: CSASPGTSESREQYF.

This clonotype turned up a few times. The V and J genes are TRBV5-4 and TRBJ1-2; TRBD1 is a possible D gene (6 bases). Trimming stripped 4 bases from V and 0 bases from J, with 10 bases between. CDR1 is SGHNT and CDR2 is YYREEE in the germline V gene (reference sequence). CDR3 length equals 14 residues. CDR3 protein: CASSGGLPNYGYTF. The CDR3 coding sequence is TGTGCCAGCAGCGGGGGGCTTCCTAACTATGGCTACACCTTC.

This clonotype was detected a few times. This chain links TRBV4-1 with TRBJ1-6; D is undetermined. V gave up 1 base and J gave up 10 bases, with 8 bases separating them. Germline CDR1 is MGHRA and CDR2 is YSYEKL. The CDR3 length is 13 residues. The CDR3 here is CASSQVQSSPLHF. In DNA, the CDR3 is TGCGCCAGCAGCCAAGTGCAGAGCTCACCCCTCCACTTT.

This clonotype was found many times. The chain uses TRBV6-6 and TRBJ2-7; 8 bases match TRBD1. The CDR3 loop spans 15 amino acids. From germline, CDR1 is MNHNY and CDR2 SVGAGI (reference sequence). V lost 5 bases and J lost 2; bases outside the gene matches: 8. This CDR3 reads CASSPGQGETYEQYF. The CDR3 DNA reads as TGTGCCAGCAGTCCTGGACAGGGAGAAACCTACGAGCAGTACTTC.

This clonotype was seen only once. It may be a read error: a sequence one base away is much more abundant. The CDR3 region has the DNA TGCAGTGCTTGCGGGACAGCTAATTCACCCCTCCACTTT. This gives the protein CSACGTANSPLHF. The chain combines TRBV20-1 with TRBJ1-6; 7 nucleotides line up with TRBD1. Per germline, CDR1 DFQATT and CDR2 SNEGSKA (reference sequence). This CDR3 has 13 amino acids. V shed 5 bases and J 6 bases; nucleotides not matched to a gene: 4.

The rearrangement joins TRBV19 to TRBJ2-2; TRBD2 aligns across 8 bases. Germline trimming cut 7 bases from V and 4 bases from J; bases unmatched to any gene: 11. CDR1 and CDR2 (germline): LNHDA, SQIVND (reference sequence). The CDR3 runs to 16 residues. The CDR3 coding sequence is TGTGCCAGTATGCGGGGGGTCGAGAGTCGCACCGGGGAGCTGTTTTTT. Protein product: CASMRGVESRTGELFF.